A selection of T cell receptor beta chains follows, all from one sample in a study of cytomegalovirus exposure and HLA in healthy donors. The data were produced by immunoSEQ multiplex PCR, yet TCRdb's version contains in-frame clones alone and is incomplete. The table lists roughly 140,000 clones, around 80% of them singletons. The sequenced sample consisted of PBMCs. All receptors derive from a man aged 40-55 years in good health and CMV-seropositive. Each CDR3 is given with its conserved first and last residue. The D gene is left open where the match is weak. Clone sizes are given selectively: once, few, many, or a class where the clone is expanded.

cdr3_aa cdr3_nt v_call d_call j_call clone_size
CASSYAGRANTEAFF TGTGCCAGCAGTTACGCGGGACGGGCCAACACTGAAGCTTTCTTT TRBV6-6 NA TRBJ1-1 once
CAWGLVTYEQYF TGTGCCTGGGGACTAGTAACCTACGAGCAGTACTTC TRBV30 TRBD2 TRBJ2-7 few
CASSQRTGGDYGYTF TGTGCCAGCAGCCAAAGGACAGGGGGAGACTATGGCTACACCTTC TRBV4-2 TRBD1 TRBJ1-2 once
CAISNDGQKQYF TGTGCCATCAGTAACGACGGACAGAAGCAGTACTTC TRBV10-3 NA TRBJ2-5 NA
CASSIDRGNQPQHF TGTGCCAGTAGTATTGACAGGGGCAATCAGCCCCAGCATTTT TRBV19 TRBD1 TRBJ1-5 NA
CASSYRENTEAFF TGTGCCAGCAGCTACAGGGAGAACACTGAAGCTTTCTTT TRBV7-9 NA TRBJ1-1 NA
CAISGQGMNTEAFF TGTGCCATCAGCGGACAGGGAATGAACACTGAAGCTTTCTTT TRBV10-3 TRBD1 TRBJ1-1 NA
CASSPDRAFNYGYTF TGCGCCAGCAGCCCGGACAGGGCCTTCAACTATGGCTACACCTTC TRBV4-1 TRBD1 TRBJ1-2 NA
CASSNRGVGAEAFF TGTGCCAGCAGTAATCGCGGGGTGGGGGCTGAAGCTTTCTTT TRBV6-5 NA TRBJ1-1 few
CASSPRTIDTGELFF TGTGCCAGCTCACCACGTACTATCGACACCGGGGAGCTGTTTTTT TRBV18 NA TRBJ2-2 once
CASSGTSGREDTGELFF TGCGCCAGCAGCGGGACTAGCGGGAGAGAGGACACCGGGGAGCTGTTTTTT TRBV5-1 TRBD2 TRBJ2-2 NA
CASSLLAGGGYNEQFF TGTGCCAGCAGCTTATTGGCGGGAGGGGGTTACAATGAGCAGTTCTTC TRBV7-9 TRBD2 TRBJ2-1 NA
CASSGGGKEGENQETQYF TGTGCCAGCAGTGGTGGGGGGAAGGAAGGAGAAAACCAAGAGACCCAGTACTTC TRBV6-1 NA TRBJ2-5 NA
CAISESGQGAQPQHF TGTGCCATCAGTGAGTCGGGACAGGGGGCTCAGCCCCAGCATTTT TRBV10-3 TRBD1 TRBJ1-5 NA
CASSPQRGDNTGELFF TGTGCCAGCAGCCCCCAGCGGGGGGACAACACCGGGGAGCTGTTTTTT TRBV13 TRBD2 TRBJ2-2 NA
CASSQGSPDRGVDGYTF TGTGCCAGCAGCCAAGGGTCCCCCGACAGGGGGGTCGATGGCTACACCTTC TRBV4-2 TRBD1 TRBJ1-2 few
CASSPNPPGQNYEQYF TGTGCCAGCAGCCCGAATCCCCCGGGACAAAATTACGAGCAGTACTTC TRBV11-3 NA TRBJ2-7 NA
CASSGGLAGRPYNEQFF TGTGCCAGCAGTGGAGGCCTAGCGGGACGACCTTACAATGAGCAGTTCTTC TRBV6-1 TRBD2 TRBJ2-1 few
CASSSGLYNEQFF TGCGCCAGCAGTAGCGGCTTATACAATGAGCAGTTCTTC TRBV5-1 NA TRBJ2-1 NA
CASSSRDRDSRMCGSPLHF TGTGCCAGCAGCTCCCGGGACAGGGATTCCAGGATGTGTGGTTCACCCCTCCACTTT TRBV12-1 NA TRBJ1-6 NA
CASSSYLTEWGYTF TGTGCCAGCAGCTCCTATCTCACCGAATGGGGCTACACCTTC TRBV7-2 NA TRBJ1-2 few
CASSEGGSGANVLTF TGTGCCAGTAGTGAGGGGGGGTCTGGGGCCAACGTCCTGACTTTC TRBV19 NA TRBJ2-6 NA
CASSYSGQQNYGYTF TGTGCCAGCAGTTACTCGGGACAGCAAAACTATGGCTACACCTTC TRBV6-5 TRBD1 TRBJ1-2 NA
CASSLEGQGGVWSDGYTF TGCGCCAGCAGCTTGGAAGGACAGGGTGGGGTTTGGTCCGATGGCTACACCTTC TRBV5-1 TRBD1 TRBJ1-2 NA